The next 13 T cell receptor beta chains were all read from a single sample in a study of blood T cell repertoires in COVID-19. Generated by immunoSEQ multiplex PCR, the TCRdb table keeps only in-frame clones and is missing some. Here the sample spans over 150,000 clones, roughly 76% being singletons. The sequenced sample was peripheral blood. The receptors originated from a woman older than 75 with COVID-19, enrolled during active disease.

V gene TRBV21-1 combines with J gene TRBJ2-7; TRBD2, as called in the table, went unchecked against the DNA. TRBV21-1 is deemed a pseudogene. The CDR3 length is 15 residues. The CDR3 DNA is TGTGCCAGCAGCAAATCTTACTCCCACCCCCACGAGCAGTACTTC. It specifies CASSKSYSHPHEQYF.

This clone appeared a single time. This chain connects TRBV12-3 or TRBV12-4 to TRBJ1-5, with a weak D call TRBD1 (5 bases). This CDR3 has 13 amino acids. The V and J ends lost 8 bases and 2 bases respectively, with 10 bases between them. This CDR3 is CASSQGGNQPQHF. In nucleotides, the CDR3 is TGTGCCAGCTCGCAGGGCGGCAATCAGCCCCAGCATTTT.

The V and J genes are TRBV13 and TRBJ1-5; TRBD1 agrees at 7 bases. Losses at the gene ends were 2 bases for V and 2 bases for J; bases not matched to a gene: 15. Germline V lookup: CDR1 PRHDT, CDR2 FYEKMQ (reference sequence). The CDR3 covers 19 residues. CDR3 residues: CASSLKGARRGPRNQPQHF. The CDR3 DNA reads TGTGCCAGCAGCTTAAAGGGGGCGCGTCGGGGCCCCCGCAATCAGCCCCAGCATTTT.

This clone was picked up a small number of times. The rearrangement links TRBV6-6 to TRBJ2-1; the D gene is possibly TRBD2 (6 bases). The germline V and J ends were trimmed by 7 bases and 7 bases, with 14 bases remaining between them. Germline CDR1 reads MNHNY; CDR2 reads SVGAGI (reference sequence). The CDR3 loop spans 13 amino acids. Here the CDR3 DNA reads TGTGCCAGCACCTCTCATGGGGGGAATGAGCAGTTCTTC. Its translation: CASTSHGGNEQFF.

The gene calls are TRBV14 and TRBJ2-5; 7 bases map to TRBD1. The V gene's germline CDR1 is SGHDN and CDR2 FVKESK. This CDR3 spans 13 amino acids. V shed 2 bases, J shed 7 bases, and the junction held 4 bases outside the gene matches. The CDR3 DNA reads TGTGCCAGCAGCCAAAACAGGGGATGGACCCAGTACTTC. Translation: CASSQNRGWTQYF.

The chain employs TRBV3-1 (or the pseudogene TRBV3-2) and TRBJ1-3, with unresolved D. This CDR3 spans 14 amino acids. Germline V gene sequence: CDR1 LGHDT, CDR2 YNNKEL (reference sequence). Deletions cut 4 bases from V and 3 bases from J, with 10 bases between. CDR3 residues: CASSRSGIGNTIYF. The CDR3 bases are TGTGCCAGCAGCCGCTCGGGAATTGGAAACACCATATATTTT.

The gene calls are TRBV5-1 and TRBJ2-3; a weak D match, TRBD1 (6 bases). Germline V CDR1 and CDR2: SGHRS, YFSETQ. The CDR3 is 14 residues long. The germline V and J ends were trimmed by 5 bases and 0 bases, with 10 bases remaining between them. This CDR3 is CASRWTASTDTQYF. Written as DNA, the CDR3 is TGCGCCAGCAGATGGACAGCTAGCACAGATACGCAGTATTTT.

This clone was counted between two and nine times. V and J are TRBV4-1 and TRBJ2-1, with TRBD2 matching over 8 bases. CDR1 is MGHRA, CDR2 YSYEKL, per germline. The CDR3 length is 16 residues. J gave up 6 bases and V 4 bases, and 11 bases lay outside the gene matches. CDR3 DNA: TGCGCCAGCAGCCCCTTACCTAGCGGGCCTATCAATGAGCAGTTCTTC. Translated: CASSPLPSGPINEQFF.

The chain links TRBV9 to TRBJ2-3, with unresolved D. Per the germline V gene, CDR1 is SGDLS and CDR2 is YYNGEE. The CDR3 sequence is 13 residues long. Trimming stripped 4 bases from V and 5 bases from J, with 11 bases between. Written as DNA, the CDR3 is TGTGCCAGCAGCTCCGACTTCCTAGATACGCAGTATTTT. This encodes CASSSDFLDTQYF.

This chain connects TRBV6-5 to TRBJ1-1; 7 bases are a match to TRBD1. V shed 0 bases and J 3 bases; nucleotides not matched to a gene: 4. The CDR3 runs to 15 residues. Germline V gives CDR1 MNHEY, CDR2 SVGAGI. CDR3 DNA: TGTGCCAGCAGTTACTCGACAGGGTTTGACACTGAAGCTTTCTTT. Protein: CASSYSTGFDTEAFF.

This clone came up once. V usage is TRBV30 and J usage is TRBJ2-5, with TRBD1 as a possible D gene (5 bases). This CDR3 has 12 amino acids. The V end lost 2 bases, the J end lost 4 bases, and 8 bases lay between the germline ends. Looked up from germline, CDR1 is GTSNPN and CDR2 is SVGIG (reference sequence). DNA of the CDR3: TGTGCCTGGAGTAACCAGGGAGAGACCCAGTACTTC. Its protein product is CAWSNQGETQYF.

CDR3 region: CASSWGQGYGDEQYF. CDR3 sequence (DNA): TGCGCCAGCAGCTGGGGACAGGGGTACGGAGACGAGCAGTACTTC. This chain links TRBV5-1 with TRBJ2-7; 10 bases fit TRBD1. The CDR3 spans 15 residues. V shed 3 bases, J shed 5 bases, and the junction held 8 bases outside the gene matches. Per the germline V gene, CDR1 is SGHRS and CDR2 is YFSETQ.

This chain links TRBV28 with TRBJ2-5; TRBD1 matches 7 bases. The J segment lost 4 bases and the V segment lost 5 bases, leaving 7 bases of the junction unmatched. The germline CDR1 and CDR2 sequences are MDHEN and SYDVKM. This CDR3 has 14 residues. The CDR3 DNA reads as TGTGCCAGCAGTGACAGGGAATCTACAGAGACCCAGTACTTC. It codes for CASSDRESTETQYF. Full variable domain (outside the CDR3, taken from reference TRBV28 and TRBJ2-5): DVKVTQSSRYLVKRTGEKVFLECVQDMDHENMFWYRQDPGLGLRLIYFSYDVKMKEKGDIPEGYSVSREKKERFSLILESASTNQTSMYLCASSDRESTETQYFGPGTRLLVL.